The 9 T cell receptor beta chains presented below share a single source sample, sequenced in a study of shared clonotypes between healthy human individuals. Cells designated naive CD8 were CD45RO-negative and were positively selected for CCR7, with terminally differentiated effector memory CD45RA+ cells excluded. Using immunoSEQ multiplex PCR, the repertoire was profiled, and TCRdb retains in-frame clones only, with some absent. This table holds millions of clones, about 93% found once. The sequenced sample was naive CD8+ T cells from PBMCs. All receptors derive from a man aged 18 to 30 in good health. Some clones in this sample may be carry-over from other donors' samples.

The sample holds a few counts of this clone. The CDR3 loop reads CASSLVHLTDQPQHF. CDR3 DNA sequence: TGTGCCAGCAGCTTAGTTCATCTAACCGATCAGCCCCAGCATTTT. The chain joins TRBV7-8 to TRBJ1-5, with D unclear. CDR1 and CDR2 from the germline V gene are SGHVS and FQNEAQ. Trimming shortened V by 1 base and J by 5 bases, and 12 bases separated the two germline ends. CDR3 length: 15 amino acids.

This clone has only one observation. The chain uses TRBV7-9 and TRBJ2-3, with D possibly being TRBD1 (5 bases). V was shortened by 5 bases and J by 6 bases, with 15 bases between the two germline ends. This CDR3 is 14 amino acids long. Germline CDR1 SEHNR, CDR2 FQNEAQ (reference sequence). The CDR3 region has the DNA TGTGCCAGCAGCCTGTGGGGCTCAACCGATACGCAGTATTTT. Translating gives CASSLWGSTDTQYF.

The J gene is TRBJ2-6, the V gene TRBV7-2; D gene ambiguous. CDR3 size: 18 residues. Germline V gives CDR1 SGHTA, CDR2 FQGNSA. V dropped 3 bases and J dropped 0 bases, with 15 bases sitting between them. This CDR3 is CASSLWGSASSGANVLTF. CDR3 DNA: TGTGCCAGCAGCTTGTGGGGATCCGCCAGCTCTGGGGCCAACGTCCTGACTTTC. The variable domain in full, with the rest retrieved from reference TRBV7-2 and TRBJ2-6, is GAGVSQSPSNKVTEKGKDVELRCDPISGHTALYWYRQSLGQGLEFLIYFQGNSAPDKSGLPSDRFSAERTGGSVSTLTIQRTQQEDSAVYLCASSLWGSASSGANVLTFGAGSRLTVL.

This chain connects TRBV28 to TRBJ1-3; 9 bases map to TRBD1. The CDR3 has 14 amino acids. CDR1 and CDR2 from the germline V gene are MDHEN and SYDVKM. V dropped 6 bases and J dropped 4; count of bases not matched to a gene: 4. This CDR3 is CASRLTGGGNTIYF. The CDR3 bases are TGTGCCAGCAGACTTACAGGGGGCGGAAACACCATATATTTT.

As for this clone: Other DNA sequences in the sample encode the same CDR3. V gene TRBV20-1 combines with J gene TRBJ1-2; D gene unclear. CDR3 size: 11 residues. Per the germline V gene, CDR1 is DFQATT and CDR2 is SNEGSKA (reference sequence). V was cut by 0 bases and J by 6 bases, with 5 bases left in between. In nucleotides, the CDR3 is TGCAGTGCTAGAGATATCGATGGCTACACCTTC. The encoded protein is CSARDIDGYTF.

The chain links TRBV2 to TRBJ2-1; TRBD2 agrees at 7 bases. The CDR3 length is 15 residues. V lost 5 bases and J lost 4; bases outside the gene matches: 8. Per the germline V gene, CDR1 is SNHLY and CDR2 is FYNNEI. The CDR3 region has the DNA TGTGCCAGCAGTCCCGGACTAGGGGAATACAATGAGCAGTTCTTC. Its protein product is CASSPGLGEYNEQFF.

The CDR3 DNA sequence: TGCGCCAGCAGCCAAGTAATGGGGGCATATGAAGCTTTCTTT. This encodes CASSQVMGAYEAFF. The chain is built from TRBV4-1 and TRBJ1-1, with a possible D match to TRBD1 (6 bases). The CDR3 totals 14 residues. V lost 1 base, J lost 7 bases, and 13 bases lay in between. Germline loops: CDR1 MGHRA, CDR2 YSYEKL.

This sequence joins TRBV28 and TRBJ2-1; 7 bases fit TRBD2. The CDR3 loop spans 16 amino acids. V was pared by 6 bases and J by 1 base, with 9 bases of the junction left unmatched. Per germline, CDR1 MDHEN and CDR2 SYDVKM. The CDR3 sequence is CASSILATQSYNEQFF. The CDR3 DNA is TGTGCCAGCAGCATACTAGCGACCCAATCCTACAATGAGCAGTTCTTC.

This chain uses TRBV7-9 with TRBJ2-1; D tentatively fits TRBD1 or TRBD2 (5 bases each). CDR3 length equals 16 residues. Trimming took 4 bases from V and 3 from J, leaving 16 bases between them. Germline CDR1 is SEHNR and CDR2 is FQNEAQ (reference sequence). The CDR3 loop reads CASSYEWGSLYNEQFF. As DNA, the CDR3 is TGTGCCAGCAGCTACGAATGGGGGTCGCTCTACAATGAGCAGTTCTTC.